These T cell receptor beta chains were read from a single sample in a study of technical replicates of blood from a handful of donors. Some clones are missing from TCRdb's copy, which holds only in-frame ones; the method was immunoSEQ multiplex PCR. The sample consists of about 13,000 clones, about 95% of them appearing once. The specimen sequenced was PBMCs. These receptor sequences come from a human donor in good health. CDR3s include the opening cysteine and the closing phenylalanine or tryptophan. A D gene is named only where the DNA matches it firmly. Rows may omit the clone size; those that give it use once, few, many or a size class.

d_call: NA
clone_size: NA
v_call: TRBV27
j_call: TRBJ1-1
cdr3_nt: TGTGCCAGCAGTTTTGGGACAATGAACACTGAAGCTTTCTTT
cdr3_aa: CASSFGTMNTEAFF

d_call: NA
clone_size: NA
v_call: TRBV2
j_call: TRBJ1-4
cdr3_nt: TGTGCCAGCCGGGACAAGCTAGCAACTAATGAAAAACTGTTTTTT
cdr3_aa: CASRDKLATNEKLFF

d_call: TRBD1
clone_size: NA
v_call: TRBV19
j_call: TRBJ1-1
cdr3_nt: TGTGCCAGTATGGAGGGGACAGCGAACACTGAAGCTTTCTTT
cdr3_aa: CASMEGTANTEAFF

d_call: NA
clone_size: NA
v_call: TRBV19
j_call: TRBJ1-2
cdr3_nt: TGTGCCAGTAGTCGACAGCCACTATATGGCTACACCTTC
cdr3_aa: CASSRQPLYGYTF

d_call: NA
clone_size: NA
v_call: TRBV27
j_call: TRBJ2-3
cdr3_nt: TGTGCCAGCAGTTTTGGGGCGAGTGTGAACACAGATACGCAGTATTTT
cdr3_aa: CASSFGASVNTDTQYF

d_call: NA
clone_size: once
v_call: TRBV18
j_call: TRBJ2-1
cdr3_nt: TGTGCCAGCTCACCCATACAGGGAAGCAATGAGCAGTTCTTC
cdr3_aa: CASSPIQGSNEQFF

d_call: TRBD1
clone_size: NA
v_call: TRBV27
j_call: TRBJ1-5
cdr3_nt: TGTGCCAGCAGTGCGTACAGGGGACCCAATCAGCCCCAGCATTTT
cdr3_aa: CASSAYRGPNQPQHF

d_call: TRBD2
clone_size: NA
v_call: TRBV4-1
j_call: TRBJ2-1
cdr3_nt: TGCGCCAGCAGCCAAGATATCGGGACTAGCGTATACAATGAGCAGTTCTTC
cdr3_aa: CASSQDIGTSVYNEQFF

d_call: TRBD1
clone_size: NA
v_call: TRBV5-4
j_call: TRBJ2-5
cdr3_nt: TGTGCCAGCAGTTCGGACAGGGACGAGACCCAGTACTTC
cdr3_aa: CASSSDRDETQYF

d_call: TRBD1
clone_size: NA
v_call: TRBV2
j_call: TRBJ2-7
cdr3_nt: TGTGCCAGCAGTGGACAGGGGGCCGAGCAGTACTTC
cdr3_aa: CASSGQGAEQYF

d_call: TRBD2
clone_size: NA
v_call: TRBV5-1
j_call: TRBJ2-3
cdr3_nt: TGCGCCAGTCGACTAGCGGGAAGCACAGATACGCAGTATTTT
cdr3_aa: CASRLAGSTDTQYF

d_call: TRBD2
clone_size: NA
v_call: TRBV30
j_call: TRBJ2-7
cdr3_nt: TGTGCCTGGAGTTCCCCCGCCGCTAGCGGGCCACCCTACGAGCAGTACTTC
cdr3_aa: CAWSSPAASGPPYEQYF

d_call: TRBD2
clone_size: NA
v_call: TRBV6-4
j_call: TRBJ2-1
cdr3_nt: TGTGCCAGCAGTGTGATTAGCGGGAGGACCGCTATTAATGAGCAGTTCTTC
cdr3_aa: CASSVISGRTAINEQFF

d_call: TRBD1
clone_size: NA
v_call: TRBV19
j_call: TRBJ2-2
cdr3_nt: TGTGCCAGTAGTACCGGGACAGGGAACACCGGGGAGCTGTTTTTT
cdr3_aa: CASSTGTGNTGELFF

d_call: TRBD2
clone_size: NA
v_call: TRBV15
j_call: TRBJ2-3
cdr3_nt: TGTGCCACCAGCAGAGATTGGAACGTAGCGGGAAGTTCAGATACGCAGTATTTT
cdr3_aa: CATSRDWNVAGSSDTQYF